The sequence of this T cell receptor (beta chain) was determined in a study of cytomegalovirus exposure and HLA in healthy donors. Study overall: Early release data held 75 million to 90 million unique TCRs from HLA-typed donors.

Details on this clone: Its antigen is undetermined.

The germline V gene has CDR1 SGHTA and CDR2 FQGNSA. Trimming took off 10 bases at V and 2 bases at J, with 18 bases between the two ends. The CDR3 loop spans 14 amino acids. Amplification used 60 Vbeta primers and 13 Jbeta primers. Data came from immunoSEQ multiplex PCR; TCRdb stores just in-frame clones and leaves some out. The profile shows 150,000 to 200,000 clones, approximately 72% of them singletons. The study's findings and limits: Whilst most TCR sequences proved rare, a subset of public TCRs occurred across many donors.

The sequence was collected from a human donor in good health. This sequence joins TRBV7-2 and TRBJ2-7; D may be TRBD2 (6 bases). Material for sequencing was PBMCs. This CDR3 is CATGEAGIPYEQYF. The CDR3 DNA sequence: TGTGCCACCGGGGAGGCAGGGATTCCCTACGAGCAGTACTTC.